This T cell receptor beta chain emerged from a study of cytomegalovirus exposure and HLA in healthy donors. PCR used 60 Vbeta primers and 13 Jbeta primers. Profiled with immunoSEQ multiplex PCR; TCRdb holds only in-frame clones, not every one. This table holds about 140,000 clones, 77% found once. As for this clone: Its specificity is not known.

Findings and limits, study-wide: Later analysis revealed greater clonal expansion in HLA-associated TCR beta chains than in equally common others. Analysis was carried out at a later point, and it linked a missense DCLRE1C variant to TCR beta V- and J-gene trimming.

The specimen was PBMCs. The clonotype originates from a middle-aged woman in good health and CMV-seronegative.

Written as DNA, the CDR3 is TGTGCTAGTGGTGTGGGACAGCCTAATGAAAAACTGTTTTTT. This encodes CASGVGQPNEKLFF. The chain employs TRBV12-5 and TRBJ1-4; 7 nucleotides align to TRBD1. Unmatched junction bases numbered 3, after V lost 5 bases and J lost 3 bases. Germline V CDR1 and CDR2: LGHNT, FRNRAP. The length of the CDR3 is 14 residues.